Listed here are 4 T cell receptor beta chains from one sample, sequenced in a study of immune evolution from preneoplasia to lung adenocarcinoma. Clones were read by immunoSEQ multiplex PCR, and TCRdb kept only the in-frame ones, dropping some. Counted here are 20,000 to 30,000 clones, just under 75% occurring once; the ten biggest clones make up around 6%. Sequenced sample: FFPE invasive lung adenocarcinoma tissue. The receptors shown here come from a person in their 60s with invasive lung adenocarcinoma. Some clones in this sample may be carry-over from other donors' samples.

This chain links TRBV6-6 with TRBJ2-1; 9 positions match TRBD2. J gave up 5 bases and V 7 bases, and 6 bases lay outside the gene matches. The CDR3 runs to 14 residues. CDR1 and CDR2 from the germline V gene are MNHNY and SVGAGI (reference sequence). CDR3: CASTHQREDNEQFF. CDR3 in DNA: TGTGCCAGCACCCACCAGCGGGAGGACAATGAGCAGTTCTTC.

V usage is TRBV7-8 and J usage is TRBJ2-1; 16 positions match TRBD2. CDR1 SGHVS and CDR2 FQNEAQ come from the germline V gene. The junction had 10 bases not matched to a gene; V was cut back by 5 bases and J by 9 bases. The CDR3 has 17 residues. The DNA of the CDR3 is TGTGCCAGCAGCCTGGGACTAGCGGGAGGGCAAGGGATTGAGCAGTTCTTC. Encoded protein: CASSLGLAGGQGIEQFF.

V gene TRBV4-2 combines with J gene TRBJ2-7, with 8 bases aligning to TRBD2. J gave up 0 bases and V 0 bases, and 4 bases lay outside the gene matches. CDR3 length: 16 amino acids. Germline V lookup: CDR1 LGHNA, CDR2 YNFKEQ. Here the CDR3 reads CASSQDGGGSSYEQYF. For the CDR3, the DNA is TGTGCCAGCAGCCAAGACGGGGGGGGTAGCTCCTACGAGCAGTACTTC.

This chain connects TRBV29-1 to TRBJ2-3; the D gene could be TRBD1 or TRBD2 (5 bases each). Per the germline V gene, CDR1 is SQVTM and CDR2 is ANQGSEA. CDR3 length: 15 residues. V lost 6 bases to trimming and J lost 0 bases, with 16 bases between them. In DNA, the CDR3 is TGCAGCGTGGCTGGACGAGAGGGGAGCACAGATACGCAGTATTTT. Encoded protein: CSVAGREGSTDTQYF.